Below, 17 T cell receptor beta chains from the same sample are listed, as sequenced in a study of cytomegalovirus exposure and HLA in healthy donors. Primers included in the PCR were 60 Vbeta and 13 Jbeta primers. Data came from immunoSEQ multiplex PCR; TCRdb stores just in-frame clones and leaves some out. The table lists some 130,000 clones, approximately 80% of them singletons. The material sequenced was PBMCs. The source of these receptors is a young man in good health and CMV-seronegative.

The chain combines TRBV27 with TRBJ2-1; 14 bases are a match to TRBD2. Germline V gene lookup returns CDR1 MNHEY and CDR2 SMNVEV (reference sequence). This CDR3 contains 16 residues. V lost 5 bases to trimming and J lost 9 bases; unmatched junction nucleotides: 9. CDR3 nucleotide sequence: TGTGCCAGCAGTCCCAGGACTAGCGGGAGGTTCCTTGAGCAGTTCTTC. It codes for CASSPRTSGRFLEQFF.

This rearrangement joins TRBV12-2 to TRBJ1-2. TRBV12-2 is assigned pseudogene status. The CDR3 has 14 amino acids. The CDR3 bases are TGTGCAAGTCGCTTAGATTGTCGATACGGTGGCTACACCTTC. This encodes CASRLDCRYGGYTF.

The chain links TRBV7-9 to TRBJ2-2; TRBD1 agrees at 7 bases. Trimming removed 7 bases from V and 2 bases from J; junction bases left unmatched: 10. The CDR3 runs 16 residues. CDR1 SEHNR and CDR2 FQNEAQ come from the germline V gene (reference sequence). Here the CDR3 DNA reads TGTGCCAGCAAACAGGGGCCCAAAATCAACACCGGGGAGCTGTTTTTT. Its translation: CASKQGPKINTGELFF.

This chain connects TRBV5-1 to TRBJ2-3, with TRBD2 matching over 7 bases. The germline V gene encodes CDR1 SGHRS and CDR2 YFSETQ. This CDR3 is 15 amino acids long. V was pared by 7 bases and J by 6 bases, with 14 bases of the junction left unmatched. In DNA form, the CDR3 reads TGCGCCAGCTCGGGGGGAGGTGGATTTTCCGATACGCAGTATTTT. Translating gives CASSGGGGFSDTQYF.

The chain employs TRBV5-4 and TRBJ2-3, with 9 bases identical to TRBD2. Per germline, CDR1 SGHNT and CDR2 YYREEE (reference sequence). The V and J ends lost 6 bases and 3 bases, in that order; junction bases with no gene match: 8. This CDR3 region has 15 residues. The CDR3 loop is CASIISGSGTDTQYF. The CDR3 DNA reads as TGTGCCAGCATCATTAGCGGGAGTGGGACAGATACGCAGTATTTT.

This chain uses TRBV4-1 with TRBJ1-5; 10 bases align to TRBD1. The V gene end was trimmed by 4 bases and the J gene end by 3 bases; junction bases not matched to a gene: 3. The CDR3 is made up of 15 amino acids. Germline V CDR1 and CDR2: MGHRA, YSYEKL. The CDR3 DNA follows: TGCGCCAGCAGCCCGCGACAGGGGGCCAATCAGCCCCAGCATTTT. This gives the protein CASSPRQGANQPQHF.

The chain is built from TRBV5-1 and TRBJ1-5; 8 bases are a match to TRBD1. The germline V gene encodes CDR1 SGHRS and CDR2 YFSETQ. Trimming at V came to 4 bases and at J to 2 bases, leaving 5 bases not matched to a gene. The CDR3 extends over 15 amino acids. The CDR3 coding sequence is TGCGCCAGCAGCCCAGGGACAGGTCGCAATCAGCCCCAGCATTTT. Its protein product is CASSPGTGRNQPQHF.

The CDR3 reads CASSPPLEVHEQFF. CDR3 DNA: TGTGCCAGCAGCCCCCCCCTGGAGGTTCATGAGCAGTTCTTC. This chain uses TRBV7-8 with TRBJ2-1, with D possibly matching TRBD2 (5 bases). Per germline, CDR1 SGHVS and CDR2 FQNEAQ. The CDR3 totals 14 residues. The V end lost 5 bases, the J end lost 8 bases, and 16 bases lay between the germline ends.

This clone has a handful of counts. The chain links TRBV7-6 to TRBJ2-7; TRBD1 is a possible D gene (5 bases). The V and J ends lost 3 bases and 6 bases respectively, with 24 bases between them. The CDR3 is 17 residues long. Germline CDR1 reads SGHVS; CDR2 reads FNYEAQ. The CDR3 reads CASSFNFLDANTGEQYF. The CDR3, as DNA: TGTGCCAGCAGCTTTAACTTCTTGGACGCCAATACAGGCGAGCAGTACTTC.

This clone appeared a single time. This sequence joins TRBV19 and TRBJ2-1, with 12 bases lining up with TRBD2. With V trimmed by 2 bases and J by 1 base, 18 bases remained unmatched. Germline CDR1 LNHDA, CDR2 SQIVND (reference sequence). CDR3 length equals 22 residues. The CDR3 DNA follows: TGTGCCAGTAGTATAATACCAGGTAAACGAGTGACTAGCGGGAGTTCCTACAATGAGCAGTTCTTC. This encodes CASSIIPGKRVTSGSSYNEQFF.

This clone was counted between two and nine times. The rearrangement uses TRBV5-6 and TRBJ2-7; weak D call: TRBD1 (6 bases). This CDR3 comprises 14 residues. The germline V gene encodes CDR1 SGHDT and CDR2 YYEEEE. The V gene lost 2 bases and the J gene lost 6 bases, with 15 bases spanning the gap. The CDR3 loop is CASSFGTPGVEQYF. Here the CDR3 DNA reads TGTGCCAGCAGCTTCGGGACCCCAGGGGTCGAGCAGTACTTC.

V gene TRBV28 combines with J gene TRBJ1-1; D might be TRBD1 (5 bases). The germline V gene encodes CDR1 MDHEN and CDR2 SYDVKM. V lost 2 bases and J 4 bases, leaving 11 bases between the germline ends. The CDR3 sequence is 14 residues long. Written as DNA, the CDR3 is TGTGCCAGCAGTTTAATACAGGTTGTCACTGAAGCTTTCTTT. Translation gives CASSLIQVVTEAFF.

This chain connects TRBV7-8 to TRBJ1-1; maybe TRBD1 (5 bases). CDR1 is SGHVS, CDR2 FQNEAQ, per germline. V dropped 1 base and J dropped 6 bases, with 12 bases sitting between them. This CDR3 has 14 residues. This CDR3 reads CASSLGQGSAEAFF. The CDR3 DNA reads as TGTGCCAGCAGCTTAGGGCAGGGAAGCGCTGAAGCTTTCTTT. The entire variable domain, with the rest obtained from reference TRBV7-8 and TRBJ1-1, is as follows: GAGVSQSPRYKVAKRGQDVALRCDPISGHVSLFWYQQALGQGPEFLTYFQNEAQLDKSGLPSDRFFAERPEGSVSTLKIQRTQQEDSAVYLCASSLGQGSAEAFFGQGTRLTVV.

This chain connects TRBV6-1 to TRBJ2-1; 10 bases match TRBD1. The CDR3 covers 15 residues. Germline assignment: CDR1 MNHNS and CDR2 SASEGT. V shed 10 bases, J shed 3 bases, and the junction held 9 bases outside the gene matches. The CDR3 loop reads CATSRDRGLYNEQFF. CDR3 DNA: TGTGCCACCTCGAGGGACAGGGGCCTCTACAATGAGCAGTTCTTC.

The CDR3 here is CASSRTGNTGELFF. CDR3 nucleotides: TGTGCCAGCAGCCGGACAGGGAACACCGGGGAGCTGTTTTTT. This chain uses TRBV5-6 with TRBJ2-2, with TRBD1 identical over 7 bases. The V and J ends lost 4 bases and 1 base, in that order; junction bases with no gene match: 1. Germline V CDR1 and CDR2: SGHDT, YYEEEE. The CDR3 totals 14 residues. The full variable domain, in which reference TRBV5-6 and TRBJ2-2 provide the parts outside the CDR3, is DAGVTQSPTHLIKTRGQQVTLRCSPKSGHDTVSWYQQALGQGPQFIFQYYEEEERQRGNFPDRFSGHQFPNYSSELNVNALLLGDSALYLCASSRTGNTGELFFGEGSRLTVL.

The chain links TRBV19 to TRBJ2-3; TRBD2 aligns across 16 bases. The CDR3 extends over 17 amino acids. Germline loops: CDR1 LNHDA, CDR2 SQIVND (reference sequence). Trimming removed 3 bases from V and 5 bases from J; junction bases left unmatched: 5. As DNA, the CDR3 is TGTGCCAGTAGTATGGGACTAGCGGGAGGGCAAGGAGATACGCAGTATTTT. The encoded protein is CASSMGLAGGQGDTQYF.

This clone was recorded only once. The gene calls are TRBV21-1 and TRBJ2-7; TRBD2, the table's D call, was not compared with the DNA. TRBV21-1 is flagged as a pseudogene. The CDR3 extends over 17 amino acids. This CDR3 is CASSKRFNGRSSYEQYF. The CDR3 region has the DNA TGTGCCAGCAGCAAACGGTTCAACGGGAGGAGCTCCTACGAGCAGTACTTC.